This T cell receptor (beta chain) was found in a study of blood T cells in healthy people across ages. V was cut by 3 bases and J by 5 bases, with 13 bases left in between. Germline CDR1 SGHRS, CDR2 YFSETQ. The CDR3 contains 14 residues. Sample-barcoded 5' priming and a J-beta primer mix drove a second PCR of roughly 6 to 12 cycles. Using its own MiXCR run on the 5' RACE reads, TCRdb lists one record per CDR3 protein. The table has 750,000 to 950,000 distinct CDR3 sequences, around 29% seen once; the top ten hold roughly a tenth. These same data were also listed under a study on T cells of mothers and their children.

The receptor was isolated from a woman aged 40 to 50 in good health. V gene TRBV5-1 combines with J gene TRBJ2-3; a possible D gene is TRBD2 (6 bases). Sequenced sample: blood. CDR3 in DNA: TGCGCCAGCAGCTCGGAGGGTCGACGAGATACGCAGTATTTT. Translated: CASSSEGRRDTQYF.